This TCR beta chain was identified in a study of T-cell memory formation after mild COVID-19. Turning to the study itself: Clusters were largely donor specific. Findings and limits, study-wide: Clones that got smaller from day 15 to 85 had even CD4/CD8, while clones growing later tipped toward CD4+. Pre-infection memory carried some responding clones, suggesting that cross-reactive memory joined.

Regarding this clonotype: Its antigen is unidentified.

CDR3 size: 14 residues. V lost 3 bases to trimming and J lost 2 bases, with 11 bases between them. Per germline, CDR1 SGDLS and CDR2 YYNGEE. 5'RACE with constant-segment primers built TCRalpha and TCRbeta cDNA libraries with UMIs. TCRdb ran MiXCR on the 5' RACE reads and lists one entry per CDR3 protein. Of about 540,000 distinct CDR3 sequences in the sample, approximately 20% were seen once. The rearrangement joins TRBV9 to TRBJ1-1, with D maybe TRBD1 (5 bases). The clonotype was recovered from an adult woman who had mild COVID-19 (a few samples of this study predate the infection). Cell type and time point are not known. Material for sequencing was PBMCs or a T cell subset sorted from them (not recorded which). CDR3 DNA: TGTGCCAGCAGCGGACCGGGACGCAACACTGAAGCTTTCTTT. Translating it yields CASSGPGRNTEAFF. Full variable domain (rest looked up from reference TRBV9 and TRBJ1-1): DSGVTQTPKHLITATGQRVTLRCSPRSGDLSVYWYQQSLDQGLQFLIQYYNGEERAKGNILERFSAQQFPDLHSELNLSSLELGDSALYFCASSGPGRNTEAFFGQGTRLTVV.